This T cell receptor (beta chain) comes out of a study of cytomegalovirus exposure and HLA in healthy donors. Study conclusions and caveats: High sensitivity and specificity were reportedly achieved when the classifier diagnosed cytomegalovirus status. Trimming of TCR beta V- and J-genes showed a link, identified in a later analysis, to a missense DCLRE1C variant. Rates of TCR association differed by HLA locus in a later analysis, with DRB1 highest and HLA-C lowest. Researchers had no immune exposure information except CMV serostatus available.

Primers included in the PCR were 60 Vbeta and 13 Jbeta primers. Profiled with immunoSEQ multiplex PCR; TCRdb holds only in-frame clones, not every one. The sample lists some 160,000 clones; approximately 80% were seen once. Turning to this clone: Its antigen is not known.

This receptor was taken from a middle-aged woman in good health and CMV-seronegative. Sequenced: PBMCs.

CDR3 nucleotide sequence: TGTGCCAGCAGTTTGGACAGCACGGGAACCTACGAGCAGTACTTC. Protein product: CASSLDSTGTYEQYF. The chain uses TRBV6-6 and TRBJ2-7; possible D gene TRBD1, 6 bases. Trimming removed 4 bases from V and 2 bases from J, with 15 bases in between. The CDR3 is made up of 15 amino acids. Germline V gene data show CDR1 as MNHNY and CDR2 as SVGAGI (reference sequence).